This T cell receptor beta chain was recorded in a study of T cell responses to AZD1222 COVID-19 vaccine. Overall study results and limits: Just a handful of AZD1222 recipients tested seropositive at baseline. Every sample of the repertoires postdated the peak T cell response. White British people made up most donors, females outnumbered males, and clonal diversity was possibly underestimated.

Profiling relied on immunoSEQ multiplex PCR, and the TCRdb table lists in-frame clones only, not all of them. The sample records about 150,000 clones, roughly 88% being singletons. Note on this clone: Its antigen is unidentified.

Timing groups of about 4 and about 12 weeks for second doses were pooled. The CDR3 consists of 15 residues. Germline loops: CDR1 SGHRS, CDR2 YFSETQ. Trimming removed 0 bases at V and 0 bases at J, with 7 bases between. The source is an adult who received the AZD1222 COVID-19 vaccine. The rearrangement joins TRBV5-1 to TRBJ2-1; D is unclear. The source was peripheral blood, collected 28 days after the second AZD1222 dose. The DNA of the CDR3 is TGCGCCAGCAGCTTGGATGGAAGCTCCTACAATGAGCAGTTCTTC. Translating gives CASSLDGSSYNEQFF.